This T cell receptor beta chain was retrieved from a study of blood T cell repertoires in COVID-19. This CDR3 contains 16 residues. Germline lookup yields CDR1 LNHDA and CDR2 SQIVND (reference sequence). V gave up 5 bases and J gave up 6 bases, with 19 bases separating them. Measured with immunoSEQ multiplex PCR; TCRdb has only the in-frame clones, and not every one. This sample has some 230,000 clones, with approximately 78% found just once. The receptor was isolated from a woman aged 80 or over with COVID-19, enrolled during active disease. The chain uses TRBV19 and TRBJ2-2; perhaps TRBD2 as D (6 bases). Sequenced material: peripheral blood. The DNA of the CDR3 is TGTGCCAGTAGTCTCCGGACTAATCGGTCACCCGGGGAGCTGTTTTTT. The encoded protein is CASSLRTNRSPGELFF.